This T cell receptor (beta chain) was recorded in a study of CD8 T cells in ankylosing spondylitis. Library preparation for TCR beta used quantitative 5'-RACE with molecular barcodes. One entry per CDR3 protein results from TCRdb running MiXCR on the 5' RACE reads. Of 100,000 to 150,000 distinct CDR3 sequences in the sample, 15% to 20% are singletons; the top ten hold about 33%. About this clonotype: Its specificity is unknown.

Study-wide results and limits: Blood of patients with ankylosing spondylitis appeared to be characterized by a TCR beta motif of eight highly homologous variants. CD8+ disease-linked clones were present at relatively low frequencies in blood. A number of the motif variants had already been described in reactive arthritis synovial fluid and blood.

This TCR derives from a male donor with ankylosing spondylitis. Input material: blood, either unsorted or a sorted T cell fraction (not recorded which).

The CDR3 protein is CASSSGRAYNEQFF. CDR3 sequence (DNA): TGTGCCAGCAGTAGCGGGAGGGCCTACAATGAGCAGTTCTTC. V is TRBV6-1 and J is TRBJ2-1, with TRBD2 matching over 10 bases. V lost 5 bases to trimming and J lost 2 bases; unmatched junction nucleotides: 0. This CDR3 has 14 amino acids. Germline V gene data show CDR1 as MNHNS and CDR2 as SASEGT.